The rows below give T cell receptor beta chains drawn from one sample of a study of T-cell reconstitution after alpha-beta-depleted transplantation in children. One entry per CDR3 protein, called by TCRdb with MiXCR from the PCR reads. Of about 360,000 distinct CDR3 sequences listed, approximately 12% are singletons. The sequences come from PBMCs, collected from the stem cell graft. Receptors were obtained from a human donor who donated a stem cell graft to a child with Fanconi anemia. Each CDR3 is given without its conserved first and last residue. Where a row states a size, it is once, few, many or the class of an expanded clone; other rows omit it.

size: few; V: TRBV5-1; CDR3: ASSLGRAATGELF
size: NA; V: TRBV10-3; CDR3: AISSGTGRATNEKLF
size: many; V: TRBV7-3; CDR3: ASSLAAYNEQF
size: NA; V: TRBV5-1; CDR3: ASSLRGKQETQY
size: NA; V: TRBV6-1; CDR3: ASSSSGGLTNTIY
size: NA; V: TRBV5-5; CDR3: ASSLFNTGELF
size: NA; V: TRBV28; CDR3: AGPGQEGTDTQY
size: few; V: TRBV5-1; CDR3: ASSLVRGGSTDTQY
size: few; V: TRBV6-1; CDR3: AARRGDSYNEQF
size: NA; V: TRBV11-2; CDR3: ASSPSGSGIDTGELF
size: NA; V: TRBV20-1; CDR3: SADHYKTGNNEQF
size: NA; V: TRBV7-2; CDR3: ASSLTSGGRETQY
size: few; V: TRBV20-1; CDR3: SARGLAQIYNEQF
size: few; V: TRBV20-1; CDR3: SATGKETQY